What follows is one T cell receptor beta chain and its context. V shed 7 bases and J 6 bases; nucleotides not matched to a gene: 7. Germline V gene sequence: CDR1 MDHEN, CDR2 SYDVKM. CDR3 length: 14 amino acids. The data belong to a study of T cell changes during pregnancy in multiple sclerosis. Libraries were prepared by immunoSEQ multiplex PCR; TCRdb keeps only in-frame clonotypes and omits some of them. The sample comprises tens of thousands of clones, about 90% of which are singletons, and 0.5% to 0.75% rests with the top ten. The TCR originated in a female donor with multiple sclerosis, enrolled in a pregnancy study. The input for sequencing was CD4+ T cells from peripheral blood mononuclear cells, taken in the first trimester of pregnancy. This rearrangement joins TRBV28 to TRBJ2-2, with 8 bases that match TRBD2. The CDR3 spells CASKISGIAGELFF. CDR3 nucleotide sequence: TGTGCCAGCAAAATTAGCGGGATCGCCGGGGAGCTGTTTTTT.